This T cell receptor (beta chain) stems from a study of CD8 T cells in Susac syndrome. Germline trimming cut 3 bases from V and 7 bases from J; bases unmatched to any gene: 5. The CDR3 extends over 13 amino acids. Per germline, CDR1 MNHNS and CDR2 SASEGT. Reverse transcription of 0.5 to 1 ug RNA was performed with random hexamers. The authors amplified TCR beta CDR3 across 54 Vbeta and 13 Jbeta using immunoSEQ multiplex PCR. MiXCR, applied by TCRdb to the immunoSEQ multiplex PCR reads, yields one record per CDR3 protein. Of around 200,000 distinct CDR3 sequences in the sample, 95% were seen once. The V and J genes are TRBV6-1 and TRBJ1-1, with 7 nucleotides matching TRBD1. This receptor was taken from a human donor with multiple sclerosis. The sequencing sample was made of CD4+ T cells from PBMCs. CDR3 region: CASSEWGQLEAFF. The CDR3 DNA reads TGTGCCAGCAGTGAGTGGGGACAGCTTGAAGCTTTCTTT.